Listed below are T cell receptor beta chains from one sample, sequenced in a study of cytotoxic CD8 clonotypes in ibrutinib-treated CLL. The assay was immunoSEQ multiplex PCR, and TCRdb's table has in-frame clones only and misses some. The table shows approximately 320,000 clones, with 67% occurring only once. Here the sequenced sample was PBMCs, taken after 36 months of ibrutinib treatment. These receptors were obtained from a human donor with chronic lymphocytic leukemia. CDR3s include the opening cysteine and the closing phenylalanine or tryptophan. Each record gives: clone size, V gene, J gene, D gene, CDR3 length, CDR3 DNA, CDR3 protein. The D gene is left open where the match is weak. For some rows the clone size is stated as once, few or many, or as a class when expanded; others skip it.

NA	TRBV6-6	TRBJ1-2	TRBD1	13	TGTGCCACAAGCAGGGACAGAGACTATGGCTACACCTTC	CATSRDRDYGYTF
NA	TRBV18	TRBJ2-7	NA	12	TGTGCCAGCTCACCCAACCCCTACGAGCAGTACTTC	CASSPNPYEQYF
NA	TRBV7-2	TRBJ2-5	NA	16	TGTGCCAGCAGCTTACTGGGCAGGGGGGCCGATGAGACCCAGTACTTC	CASSLLGRGADETQYF
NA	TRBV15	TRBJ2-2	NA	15	TGTGCCACCAGCAGACAGGACAGACGTACCGGGGAGCTGTTTTTT	CATSRQDRRTGELFF
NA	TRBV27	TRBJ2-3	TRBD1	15	TGTGCCAGCAGTTTATCAACAGGGGCCACAGATACGCAGTATTTT	CASSLSTGATDTQYF
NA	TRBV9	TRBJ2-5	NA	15	TGTGCCAGCAGCGTAGCCTCGATGACACAAGAGACCCAGTACTTC	CASSVASMTQETQYF
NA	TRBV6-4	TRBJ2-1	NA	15	TGTGCCAGCAGTGATCAGCCCACGAAGCACAATGAGCAGTTCTTC	CASSDQPTKHNEQFF
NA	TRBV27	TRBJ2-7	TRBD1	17	TGTGCCAGCAGTTTCTCCCTCCGGGACAGGGGAACCTACGAGCAGTACTTC	CASSFSLRDRGTYEQYF
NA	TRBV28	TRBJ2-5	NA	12	TGTGCCAGCAGTCCGCCACAAGAGACCCAGTACTTC	CASSPPQETQYF
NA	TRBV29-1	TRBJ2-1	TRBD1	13	TGCAGCGTGTCCAGGGGGTTCGGCAATGAGCAGTTCTTC	CSVSRGFGNEQFF
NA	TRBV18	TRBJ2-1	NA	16	TGTGCCAGCTCTCGATCTAGCGTTCCAGGGGCCAATGAGCAGTTCTTC	CASSRSSVPGANEQFF
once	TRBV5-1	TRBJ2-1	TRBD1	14	TGCGCCAGCAGCCAGGACAGGGCACGCAATGAGCAGTTCTTC	CASSQDRARNEQFF
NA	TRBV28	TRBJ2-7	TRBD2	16	TGTGCCAGCAGTCCGACCCACCTAGCGGGCTCCTACGAGCAGTACTTC	CASSPTHLAGSYEQYF
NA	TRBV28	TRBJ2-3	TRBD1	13	TGTGCCAGCAGTTTAGGGACAGGGACTACGCAGTATTTT	CASSLGTGTTQYF
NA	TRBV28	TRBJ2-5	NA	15	TGTGCCAGCAGTCCCCACGTAGTAGGACGAGACGCCCAGTACTTC	CASSPHVVGRDAQYF
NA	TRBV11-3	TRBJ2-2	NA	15	TGTGCCAGCAGCCCCGTACCAGGGGTGACCGGGGAGCTGTTTTTT	CASSPVPGVTGELFF
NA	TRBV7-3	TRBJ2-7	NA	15	TGTGCCAGCAGCTTAGGTTGGGTACTTCCCTACGAGCAGTACTTC	CASSLGWVLPYEQYF
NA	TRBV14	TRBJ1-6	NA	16	TGTGCCAGCAGCCTCCGCGAGTTGACTTGGGTTTCACCCCTCCACTTT	CASSLRELTWVSPLHF
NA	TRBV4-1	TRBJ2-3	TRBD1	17	TGCGCCAGCAGCCCCCGACAGGGGCGATCCCTCACAGATACGCAGTATTTT	CASSPRQGRSLTDTQYF
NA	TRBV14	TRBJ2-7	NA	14	TGTGCCAGCAGCCAAGGGCGCCTAGGATACGAGCAGTACTTC	CASSQGRLGYEQYF
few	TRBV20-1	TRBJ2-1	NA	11	TGCAGTGCCTGGGCGGTAGGTGAGCAGTTCTTC	CSAWAVGEQFF
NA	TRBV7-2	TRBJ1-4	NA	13	TGTGCCAGCAGCTTTTGGGCGGGAGAAAAACTGTTTTTT	CASSFWAGEKLFF
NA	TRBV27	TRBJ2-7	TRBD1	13	TGTGCCAGCAAACGACAGGGGGCAAAGGAGCAGTACTTC	CASKRQGAKEQYF
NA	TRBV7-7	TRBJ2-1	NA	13	TGTGCCAGCAGCTTAGCGCAGTCCCATGAGCAGTTCTTC	CASSLAQSHEQFF
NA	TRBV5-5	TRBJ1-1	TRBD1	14	TGTGCCAGCAGCTTTGGCAGGGGGTATACTGAAGCTTTCTTT	CASSFGRGYTEAFF
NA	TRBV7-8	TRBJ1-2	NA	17	TGTGCCAGCAGCAAGATCCTGCAGGAGGGTGTTAACTATGGCTACACCTTC	CASSKILQEGVNYGYTF
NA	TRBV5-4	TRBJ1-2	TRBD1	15	TGTGCCAGCAGTGTCCCGGGACAGGGCGCTGACGGCTACACCTTC	CASSVPGQGADGYTF
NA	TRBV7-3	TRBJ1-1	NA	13	TGTGCCAGCAGCTTTACGGGGGCCACTGAAGCTTTCTTT	CASSFTGATEAFF
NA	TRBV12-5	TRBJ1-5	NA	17	TGTGCTAGTGGTTTGGGATGGGAGGGGATTGGCAATCAGCCCCAGCATTTT	CASGLGWEGIGNQPQHF
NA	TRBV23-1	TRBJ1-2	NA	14	TGCGCCAGCAGTCAAAGGGACGAGACTTATGGCTACACCTTC	CASSQRDETYGYTF
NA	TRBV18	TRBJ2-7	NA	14	TGTGCCAGCTCGGGAGTAGCTTTTTCCTACGAGCAGTACTTC	CASSGVAFSYEQYF
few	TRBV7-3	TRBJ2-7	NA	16	TGTGCCAGCAGCTTAACGCATCCCGACAGGCCATTTGGGCAGTACTTC	CASSLTHPDRPFGQYF
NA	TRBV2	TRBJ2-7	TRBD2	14	TGTGCCAGCAGTGAACTAGCGGGGGGTTACGAGCAGTACTTC	CASSELAGGYEQYF
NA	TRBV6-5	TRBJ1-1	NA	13	TGTGCCAGCAGTGAGAGGGTTTACACTGAAGCTTTCTTT	CASSERVYTEAFF
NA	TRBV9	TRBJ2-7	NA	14	TGTGCCAGCAGCGTAGGGGTGAACTCCTACGAGCAGTACTTC	CASSVGVNSYEQYF
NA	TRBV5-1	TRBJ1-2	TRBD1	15	TGCGCCAGCAGCTGGACAGGGGGCGCCTTCGATGGCTACACCTTC	CASSWTGGAFDGYTF
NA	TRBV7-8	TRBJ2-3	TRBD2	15	TGTGCCAGCAGCCTCTGGACTAGCCGGGCAGATACGCAGTATTTT	CASSLWTSRADTQYF